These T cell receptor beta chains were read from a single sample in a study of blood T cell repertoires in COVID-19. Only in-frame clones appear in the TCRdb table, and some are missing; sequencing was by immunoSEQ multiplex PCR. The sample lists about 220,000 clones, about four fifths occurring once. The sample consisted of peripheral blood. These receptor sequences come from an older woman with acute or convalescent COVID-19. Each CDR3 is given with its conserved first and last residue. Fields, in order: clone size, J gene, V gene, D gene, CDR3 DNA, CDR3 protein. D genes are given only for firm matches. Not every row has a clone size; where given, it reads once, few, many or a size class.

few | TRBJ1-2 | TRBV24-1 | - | TGTGCCACCAGTGATTCCGACAGAGCTAACTATGGCTACACCTTC | CATSDSDRANYGYTF
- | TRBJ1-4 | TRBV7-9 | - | TGTGCCAGCAGAGCGGGGGGTTTGGGTGAAAAACTGTTTTTT | CASRAGGLGEKLFF
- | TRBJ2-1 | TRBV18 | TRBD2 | TGTGCCAGCTCACCGGGACTAGCGGTGAGTGAGCAGTTCTTC | CASSPGLAVSEQFF
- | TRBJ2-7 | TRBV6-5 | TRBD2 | TGTGCCAGCAGTTACTCGAAATCTAGCGGATCCTACGAGCAGTACTTC | CASSYSKSSGSYEQYF
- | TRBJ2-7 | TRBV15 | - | TGTGCCACCAGCAGAGATAGGGGATTCTCCTACGAGCAGTACTTC | CATSRDRGFSYEQYF
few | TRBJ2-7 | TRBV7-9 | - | TGTGCCAGCAGCCCAAGGGACAATGCCTACGAGCAGTACTTC | CASSPRDNAYEQYF
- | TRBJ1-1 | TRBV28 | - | TGTGCCTGCGGGGGGAGGAGGACTGAAGCTTTCTTT | CACGGRRTEAFF
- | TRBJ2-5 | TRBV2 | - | TGTGCCAGCATGGCGGACCAAGAGACCCAGTACTTC | CASMADQETQYF
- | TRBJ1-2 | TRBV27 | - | TGTGCCAGCCGTCGGGATTCCCGCTATGGCTACACCTTC | CASRRDSRYGYTF
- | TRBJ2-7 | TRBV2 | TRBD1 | TGTGCCAGCAGTGCACAGGGGGTCCACGAGTACTTC | CASSAQGVHEYF
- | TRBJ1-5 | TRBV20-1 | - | TGCAGTGCTAGTACAGGGTGGGATCAGCCCCAGCATTTT | CSASTGWDQPQHF
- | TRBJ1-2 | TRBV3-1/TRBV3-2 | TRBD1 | TGTGCCAGCACCCGGGGTGGGACAGGAGCTAACTATGGCTACACCTTC | CASTRGGTGANYGYTF
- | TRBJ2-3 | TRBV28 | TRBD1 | TGTGCCAGCAGTCCACAGGGGGCCGGCACAGATACGCAGTATTTT | CASSPQGAGTDTQYF
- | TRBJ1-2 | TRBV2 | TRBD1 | TGTGCCAGCCGAGGGGGCGCATATGGCTACACCTTC | CASRGGAYGYTF
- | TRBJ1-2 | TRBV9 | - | TGTGCCAGCTCGGACCAGGGTTCGCGGGGCTACACCTTC | CASSDQGSRGYTF
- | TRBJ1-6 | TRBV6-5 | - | TGTGCCAGCAGTTCTGAGGGTCGGTCACCCCTCCACTTT | CASSSEGRSPLHF
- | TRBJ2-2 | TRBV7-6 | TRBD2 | TGTGCCAGCAGCTCGCTACGAGCGGGGGGGCCCGGGGAGCTGTTTTTT | CASSSLRAGGPGELFF
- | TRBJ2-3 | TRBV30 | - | TGTGCCTGGAGTGTAGGGGGGGCTAGCACAGATACGCAGTATTTT | CAWSVGGASTDTQYF
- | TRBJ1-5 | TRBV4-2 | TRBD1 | TGTGCCAGCAGCCAACCAGACAGGGGCGAACAGCCCCAGCATTTT | CASSQPDRGEQPQHF
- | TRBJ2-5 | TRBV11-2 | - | TGTGCCAGCACCCCAGGGCTCACTGTGAGCCAAGAGACCCAGTACTTC | CASTPGLTVSQETQYF
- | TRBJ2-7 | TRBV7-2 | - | TGTGCCAGCAGCTTAGAGTGGGGCAGCTCCTACGAGCAGTACTTC | CASSLEWGSSYEQYF
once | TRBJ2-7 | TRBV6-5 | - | TGTGCCAGCAGTTCCCGACTTGATGGTGAGCAGTACTTC | CASSSRLDGEQYF
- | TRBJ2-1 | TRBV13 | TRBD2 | TGTGCCAGCAGCTTAGTAACTAGCGGGGGGAACAATGAGCAGTTCTTC | CASSLVTSGGNNEQFF
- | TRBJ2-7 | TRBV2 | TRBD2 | TGTGCCAGCAGTGAACAGGGCCTAGCGGGGGCCCAACGCTTC | CASSEQGLAGAQRF
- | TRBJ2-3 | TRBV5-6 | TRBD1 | TGTGCCAGCAGCAGATGGGACAGAGACACAGATACGCAGTATTTT | CASSRWDRDTDTQYF
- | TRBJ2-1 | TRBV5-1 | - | TGCGCCAGCAGCCGGCGATCGGGACTCCTTCATAATGAGCAGTTCTTC | CASSRRSGLLHNEQFF